This entry lists 2 T cell receptor beta chains sequenced from one sample in a study of T-cell reconstitution after alpha-beta-depleted transplantation in children. Preparing the TCRbeta library involved the use of unique molecular identifiers. TCRdb reprocessed the PCR reads with MiXCR, giving one entry per CDR3 protein. The table includes some 840,000 distinct CDR3 sequences, approximately 15% detected once. This material consisted of PBMCs, mostly from graft donor cells, taken 360 days after TCRalphabeta/CD19-depleted stem cell transplant. The receptors derive from a male patient under 18 who had a stem cell transplant for acute lymphoblastic leukemia, so the T cells may come from the graft donor.

The gene calls are TRBV7-3 and TRBJ2-7, with D perhaps being TRBD1 or TRBD2 (6 bases each). Trimming took off 5 bases at V and 1 base at J, with 27 bases between the two ends. Germline CDR1 and CDR2: SGHTA and FQGTGA. The CDR3 has 19 amino acids. The CDR3 nucleotides read TGTGCCAGCAGCGGAACGGGACGGTTGGTGGGGGGCGGGTCCTACGAGCAGTACTTC. It translates to CASSGTGRLVGGGSYEQYF.

In this sample, this clonotype turned up a few times. The V call is TRBV5-1, the J call TRBJ2-5, with TRBD2 matching 8 bases. Germline V gene lookup returns CDR1 SGHRS and CDR2 YFSETQ. The CDR3 is 14 amino acids. The V segment lost 4 bases and the J segment 5 bases; nucleotides outside the gene matches: 7. The CDR3 DNA reads TGCGCCAGCAGCCCGAGACTAGCGAGCGAGACCCAGTACTTC. Translated, it gives CASSPRLASETQYF.